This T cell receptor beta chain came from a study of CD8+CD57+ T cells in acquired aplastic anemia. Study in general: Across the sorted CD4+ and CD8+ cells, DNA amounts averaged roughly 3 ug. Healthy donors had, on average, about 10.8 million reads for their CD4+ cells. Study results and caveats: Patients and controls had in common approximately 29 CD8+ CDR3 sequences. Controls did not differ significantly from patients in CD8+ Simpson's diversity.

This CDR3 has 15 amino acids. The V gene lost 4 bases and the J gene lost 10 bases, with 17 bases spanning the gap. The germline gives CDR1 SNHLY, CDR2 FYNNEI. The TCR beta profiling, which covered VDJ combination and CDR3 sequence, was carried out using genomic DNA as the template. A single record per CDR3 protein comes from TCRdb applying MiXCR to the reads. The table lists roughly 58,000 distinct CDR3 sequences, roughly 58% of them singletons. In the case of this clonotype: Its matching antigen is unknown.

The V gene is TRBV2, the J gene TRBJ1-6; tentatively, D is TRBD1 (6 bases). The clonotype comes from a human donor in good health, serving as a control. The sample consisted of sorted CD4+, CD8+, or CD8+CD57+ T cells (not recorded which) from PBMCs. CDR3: CASSGLAGQGSPLHF. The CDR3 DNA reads TGTGCCAGCAGTGGACTAGCGGGGCAGGGGTCACCCCTCCACTTT.